This paragraph covers one TCR beta chain sequence. Sequencing ends 3 residues short of the CDR3 end; the germline J gene provides the rest. Average input was about 1.2 ug genomic DNA for immunoSEQ TCR beta CDR3 amplification. Libraries were prepared by immunoSEQ multiplex PCR; TCRdb keeps only in-frame clonotypes and omits some of them. This table lists some 31,000 clones. Per germline, CDR1 SGHTA and CDR2 FQGNSA. Trimming stripped 6 bases from V and 3 bases from J, with 10 bases between. There are 13 residues in the CDR3. The data are from a study of T cells in women clearing cervical HPV infection. The rearrangement uses TRBV7-2 and TRBJ2-3, with D hard to call. Sequenced sample: blood buffy coat. This receptor was obtained from a woman aged 18 to 69 with a cervical HPV16 infection that either progressed to CIN3+ or cleared (not recorded which). Here the CDR3 reads CASSPVWTDTQYF. The CDR3 DNA, read in part, is TGTGCCAGCAGTCCGGTTTGGACAGATACG.